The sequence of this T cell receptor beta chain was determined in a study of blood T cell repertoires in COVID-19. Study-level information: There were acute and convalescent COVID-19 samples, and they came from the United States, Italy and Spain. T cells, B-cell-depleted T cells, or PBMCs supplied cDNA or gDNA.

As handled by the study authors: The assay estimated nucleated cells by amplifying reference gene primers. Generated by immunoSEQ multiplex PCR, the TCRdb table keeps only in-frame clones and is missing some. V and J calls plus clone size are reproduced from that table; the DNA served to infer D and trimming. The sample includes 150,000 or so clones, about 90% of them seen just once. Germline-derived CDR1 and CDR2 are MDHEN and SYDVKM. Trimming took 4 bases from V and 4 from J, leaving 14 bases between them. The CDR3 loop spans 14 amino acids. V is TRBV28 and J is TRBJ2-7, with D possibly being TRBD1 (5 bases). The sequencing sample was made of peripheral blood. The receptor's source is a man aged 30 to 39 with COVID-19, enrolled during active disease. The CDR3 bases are TGTGCCAGCAGTTCCCTGTTGGGGCAGTACGAGCAGTACTTC. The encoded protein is CASSSLLGQYEQYF.